Described below is a single T cell receptor beta chain sequence and its context. Its cognate antigen is unknown. Healthy individuals who donated bone marrow served as the donors. The primer mix had 60 Vbeta and 13 Jbeta primers. Libraries were prepared by immunoSEQ multiplex PCR; TCRdb keeps only in-frame clonotypes and omits some of them. This table has about 140,000 clones, around 80% appearing once. The data derive from a study of cytomegalovirus exposure and HLA in healthy donors. Trimming cost V 1 base and J 3 bases; bases outside gene matches: 4. The V gene's germline CDR1 is SGHAT and CDR2 FQDESV (reference sequence). CDR3 length equals 16 residues. Study results and limitations: Later findings reportedly placed an Asian-associated ancestry cluster below the approximately 630-donor mean for N-insertions. In an earlier analysis, most TCR beta V segments were productive about 90% or about 30% of the time. Several of the most significant clusters appeared linked to common viral pathogens, based on a later analysis.

The sequence was collected from a woman between 40 and 50 years old in good health and CMV-seropositive. This chain connects TRBV11-1 to TRBJ2-7; 12 positions match TRBD1. What was sequenced was PBMCs. This chain's CDR3 is CASSLVGTGGHYEQYF. The CDR3 DNA follows: TGTGCCAGCAGCTTAGTAGGGACAGGGGGCCACTACGAGCAGTACTTC. The full variable domain, rest sourced from reference TRBV11-1 and TRBJ2-7, is EAEVAQSPRYKITEKSQAVAFWCDPISGHATLYWYRQILGQGPELLVQFQDESVVDDSQLPKDRFSAERLKGVDSTLKIQPAELGDSAMYLCASSLVGTGGHYEQYFGPGTRLTVT.